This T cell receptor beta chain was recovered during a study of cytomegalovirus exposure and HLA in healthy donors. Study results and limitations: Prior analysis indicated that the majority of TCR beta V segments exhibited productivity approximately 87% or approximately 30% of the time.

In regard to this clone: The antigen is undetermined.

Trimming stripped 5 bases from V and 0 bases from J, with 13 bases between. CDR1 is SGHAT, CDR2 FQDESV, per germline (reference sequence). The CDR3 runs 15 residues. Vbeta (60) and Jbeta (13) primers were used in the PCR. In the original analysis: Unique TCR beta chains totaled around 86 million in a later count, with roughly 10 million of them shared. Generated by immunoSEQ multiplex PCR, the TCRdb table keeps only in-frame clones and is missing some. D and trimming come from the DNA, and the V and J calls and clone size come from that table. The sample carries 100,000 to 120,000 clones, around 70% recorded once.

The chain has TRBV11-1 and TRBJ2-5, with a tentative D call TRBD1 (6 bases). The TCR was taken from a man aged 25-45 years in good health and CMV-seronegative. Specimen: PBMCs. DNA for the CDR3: TGTGCCAGCAGCCTGGACAGTCCGTACCAAGAGACCCAGTACTTC. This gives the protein CASSLDSPYQETQYF.